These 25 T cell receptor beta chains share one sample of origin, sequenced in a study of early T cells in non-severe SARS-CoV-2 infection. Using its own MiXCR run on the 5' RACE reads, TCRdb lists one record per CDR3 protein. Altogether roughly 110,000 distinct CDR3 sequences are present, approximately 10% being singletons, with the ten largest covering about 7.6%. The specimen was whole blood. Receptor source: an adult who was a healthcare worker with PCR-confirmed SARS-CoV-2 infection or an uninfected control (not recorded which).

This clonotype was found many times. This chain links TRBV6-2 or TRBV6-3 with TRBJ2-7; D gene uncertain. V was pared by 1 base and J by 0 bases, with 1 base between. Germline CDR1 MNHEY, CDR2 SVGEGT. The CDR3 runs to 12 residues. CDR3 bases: TGTGCCAGCAGTTACTACTCCTACGAGCAGTACTTC. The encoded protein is CASSYYSYEQYF.

This chain's CDR3 is CASSPAGGGETQYF. Here the CDR3 DNA reads TGTGCCAGCAGCCCAGCGGGAGGAGGAGAGACCCAGTACTTC. This chain joins TRBV2 and TRBJ2-5; 9 positions match TRBD2. This CDR3 has 14 residues. With 6 bases clipped from V and 4 bases from J, the junction kept 6 bases outside the gene matches. The germline V gene has CDR1 SNHLY and CDR2 FYNNEI.

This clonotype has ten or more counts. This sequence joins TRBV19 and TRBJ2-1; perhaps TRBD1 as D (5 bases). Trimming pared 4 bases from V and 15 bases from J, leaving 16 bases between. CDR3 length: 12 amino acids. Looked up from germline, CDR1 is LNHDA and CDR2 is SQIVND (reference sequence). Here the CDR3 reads CASSTLQGCPFF. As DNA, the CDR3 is TGTGCCAGTAGTACACTCCAGGGTTGCCCGTTCTTC.

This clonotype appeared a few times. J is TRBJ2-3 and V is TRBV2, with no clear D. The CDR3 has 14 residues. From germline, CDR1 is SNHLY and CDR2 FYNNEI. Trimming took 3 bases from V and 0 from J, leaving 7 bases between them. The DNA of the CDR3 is TGTGCCAGCAGTGATGGCGCTAGCACAGATACGCAGTATTTT. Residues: CASSDGASTDTQYF.

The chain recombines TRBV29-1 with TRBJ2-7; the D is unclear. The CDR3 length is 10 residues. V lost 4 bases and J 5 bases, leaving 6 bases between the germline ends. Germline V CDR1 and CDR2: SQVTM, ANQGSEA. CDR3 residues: CSVGRDEQYF. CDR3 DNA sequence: TGCAGCGTTGGTCGGGACGAGCAGTACTTC.

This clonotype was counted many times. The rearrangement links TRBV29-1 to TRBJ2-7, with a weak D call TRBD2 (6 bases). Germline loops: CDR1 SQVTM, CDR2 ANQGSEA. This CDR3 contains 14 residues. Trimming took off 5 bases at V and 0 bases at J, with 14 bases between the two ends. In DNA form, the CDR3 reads TGCAGCGTTTCCGGGAGTCGAAGCTCCTACGAGCAGTACTTC. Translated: CSVSGSRSSYEQYF.

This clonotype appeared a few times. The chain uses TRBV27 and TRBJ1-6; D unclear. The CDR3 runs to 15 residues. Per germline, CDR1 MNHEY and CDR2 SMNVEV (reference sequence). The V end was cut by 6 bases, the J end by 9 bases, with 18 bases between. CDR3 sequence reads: CASSPVAAVGSPLHF. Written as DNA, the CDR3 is TGTGCCAGCAGCCCCGTCGCTGCAGTCGGTTCACCCCTCCACTTT.

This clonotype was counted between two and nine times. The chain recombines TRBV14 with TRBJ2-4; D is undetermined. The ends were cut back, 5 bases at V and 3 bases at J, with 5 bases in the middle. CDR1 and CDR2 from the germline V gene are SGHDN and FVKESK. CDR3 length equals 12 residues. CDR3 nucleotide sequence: TGTGCCAGCAGCTTTGGCAAAAACATTCAGTACTTC. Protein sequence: CASSFGKNIQYF.

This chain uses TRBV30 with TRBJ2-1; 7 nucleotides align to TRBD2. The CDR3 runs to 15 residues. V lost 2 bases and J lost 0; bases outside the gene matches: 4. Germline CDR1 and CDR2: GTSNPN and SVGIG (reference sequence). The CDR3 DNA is TGTGCCTGGAGTCAGCTAGCGGTCTCCTACAATGAGCAGTTCTTC. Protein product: CAWSQLAVSYNEQFF.

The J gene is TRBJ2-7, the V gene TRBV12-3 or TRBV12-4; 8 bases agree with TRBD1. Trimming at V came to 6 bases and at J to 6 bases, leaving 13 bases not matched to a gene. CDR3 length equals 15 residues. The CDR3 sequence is CASRSRQGPQGEQYF. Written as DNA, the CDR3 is TGTGCCAGCAGATCTCGACAGGGGCCCCAGGGCGAGCAGTACTTC.

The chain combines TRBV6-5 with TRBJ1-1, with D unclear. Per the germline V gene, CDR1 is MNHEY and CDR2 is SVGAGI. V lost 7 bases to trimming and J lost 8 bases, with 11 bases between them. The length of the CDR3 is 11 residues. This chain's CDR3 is CASMASWEAFF. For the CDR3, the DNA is TGTGCCAGCATGGCCAGCTGGGAAGCTTTCTTT.

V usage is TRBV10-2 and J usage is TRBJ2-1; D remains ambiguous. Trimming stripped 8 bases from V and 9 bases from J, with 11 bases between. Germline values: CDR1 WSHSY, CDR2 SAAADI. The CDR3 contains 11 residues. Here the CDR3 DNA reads TGCGCCAGCGGGGAATCTAGTGAGCAGTTCTTC. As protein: CASGESSEQFF.

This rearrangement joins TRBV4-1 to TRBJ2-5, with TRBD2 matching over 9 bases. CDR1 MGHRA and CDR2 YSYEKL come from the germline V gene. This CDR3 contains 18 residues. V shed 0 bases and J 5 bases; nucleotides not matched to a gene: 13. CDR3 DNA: TGCGCCAGCAGCCAAGAAGGTCGCCCGCGGGAGGGCCGGGAGACCCAGTACTTC. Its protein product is CASSQEGRPREGRETQYF.

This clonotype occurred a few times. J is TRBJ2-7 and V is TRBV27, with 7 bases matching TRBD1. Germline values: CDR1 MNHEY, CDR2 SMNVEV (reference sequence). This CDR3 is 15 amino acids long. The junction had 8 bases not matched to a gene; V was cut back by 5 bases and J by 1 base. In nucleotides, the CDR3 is TGTGCCAGCAGTCCAAGACAGGGTTTATCCTACGAGCAGTACTTC. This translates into CASSPRQGLSYEQYF.

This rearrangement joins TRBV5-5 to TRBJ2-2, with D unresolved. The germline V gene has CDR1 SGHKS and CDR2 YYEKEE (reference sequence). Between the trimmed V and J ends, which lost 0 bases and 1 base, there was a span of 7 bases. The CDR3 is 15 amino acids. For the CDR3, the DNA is TGTGCCAGCAGCTTGGATGGGGAGAACACCGGGGAGCTGTTTTTT. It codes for CASSLDGENTGELFF.

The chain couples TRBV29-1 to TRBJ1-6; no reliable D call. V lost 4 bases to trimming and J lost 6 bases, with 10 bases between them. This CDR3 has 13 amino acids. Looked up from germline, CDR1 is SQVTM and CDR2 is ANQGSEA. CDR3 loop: CSVGADSNSPLHF. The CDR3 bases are TGCAGCGTTGGGGCAGATTCTAATTCACCCCTCCACTTT.

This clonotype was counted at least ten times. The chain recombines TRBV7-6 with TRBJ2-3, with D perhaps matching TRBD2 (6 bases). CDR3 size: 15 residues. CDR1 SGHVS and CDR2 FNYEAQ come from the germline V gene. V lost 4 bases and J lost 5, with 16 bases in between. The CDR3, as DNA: TGTGCCAGCAGCTCCGTAGGAGGGCTCAGAGATACGCAGTATTTT. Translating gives CASSSVGGLRDTQYF.

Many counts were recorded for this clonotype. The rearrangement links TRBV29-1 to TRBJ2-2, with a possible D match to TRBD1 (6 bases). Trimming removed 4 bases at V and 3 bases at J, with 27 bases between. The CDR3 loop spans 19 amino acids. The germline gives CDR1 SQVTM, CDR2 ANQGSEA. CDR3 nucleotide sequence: TGCAGCGTTGTAGGTGGGAAAACAAACAGGGTAATGGACACCGGGGAGCTGTTTTTT. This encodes CSVVGGKTNRVMDTGELFF.

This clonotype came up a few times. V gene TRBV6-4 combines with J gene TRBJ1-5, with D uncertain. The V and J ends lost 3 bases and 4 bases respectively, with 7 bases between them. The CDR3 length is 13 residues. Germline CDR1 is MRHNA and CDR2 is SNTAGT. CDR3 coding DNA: TGTGCCAGCAGTGAATCAGAAAATCAGCCCCAGCATTTT. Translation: CASSESENQPQHF.

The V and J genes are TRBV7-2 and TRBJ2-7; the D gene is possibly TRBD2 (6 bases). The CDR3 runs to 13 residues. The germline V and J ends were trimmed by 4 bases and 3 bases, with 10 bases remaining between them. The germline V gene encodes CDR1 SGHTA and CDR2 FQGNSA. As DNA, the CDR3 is TGTGCCAGCAGCTCGGGACTCTACTACGAGCAGTACTTC. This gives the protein CASSSGLYYEQYF.

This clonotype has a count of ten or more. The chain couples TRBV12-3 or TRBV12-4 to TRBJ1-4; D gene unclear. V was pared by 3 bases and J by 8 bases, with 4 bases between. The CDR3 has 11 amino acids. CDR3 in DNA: TGTGCCAGCAGTTTCGGGGAAAAACTGTTTTTT. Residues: CASSFGEKLFF.

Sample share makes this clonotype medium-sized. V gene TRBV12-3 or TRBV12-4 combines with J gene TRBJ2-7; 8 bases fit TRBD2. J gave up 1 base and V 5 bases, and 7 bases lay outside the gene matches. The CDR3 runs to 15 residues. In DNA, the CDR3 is TGTGCCAGCAGTCCATCGAGCGGGGGATCCTACGAGCAGTACTTC. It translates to CASSPSSGGSYEQYF.

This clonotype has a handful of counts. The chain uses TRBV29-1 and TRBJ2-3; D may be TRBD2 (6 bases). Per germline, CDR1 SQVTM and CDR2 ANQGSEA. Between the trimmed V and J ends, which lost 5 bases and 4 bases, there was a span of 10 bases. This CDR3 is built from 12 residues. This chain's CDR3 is CSVTIAADTQYF. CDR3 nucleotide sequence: TGCAGCGTTACTATAGCGGCAGATACGCAGTATTTT.

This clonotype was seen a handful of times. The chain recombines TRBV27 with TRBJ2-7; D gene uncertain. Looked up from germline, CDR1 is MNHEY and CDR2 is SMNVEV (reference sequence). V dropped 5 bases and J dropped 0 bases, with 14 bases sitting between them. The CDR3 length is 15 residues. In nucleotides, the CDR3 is TGTGCCAGCAGTCCCGGCCTCGATAGCTCCTACGAGCAGTACTTC. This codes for CASSPGLDSSYEQYF.

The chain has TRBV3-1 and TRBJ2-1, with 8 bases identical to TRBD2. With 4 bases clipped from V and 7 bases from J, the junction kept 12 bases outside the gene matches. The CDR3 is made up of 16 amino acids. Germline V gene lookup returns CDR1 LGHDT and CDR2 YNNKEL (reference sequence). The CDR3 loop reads CASSPLAGIGGNEQFF. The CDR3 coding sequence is TGTGCCAGCAGCCCCTTAGCGGGAATTGGGGGGAATGAGCAGTTCTTC.